The 18 T cell receptor beta chains below were found in one sample sequenced in a study of early T cells in non-severe SARS-CoV-2 infection. Using its own MiXCR run on the 5' RACE reads, TCRdb lists one record per CDR3 protein. The sample holds tens of thousands of distinct CDR3 sequences, roughly 15% seen once. The material sequenced was whole blood, taken at baseline. These receptor sequences come from an adult who was a healthcare worker with PCR-confirmed SARS-CoV-2 infection or an uninfected control (not recorded which).

The chain links TRBV6-1 to TRBJ2-7, with D possibly matching TRBD1 (5 bases). The CDR3 totals 13 residues. Trimming took off 5 bases at V and 3 bases at J, with 11 bases between the two ends. CDR1 is MNHNS and CDR2 is SASEGT in the germline V gene. CDR3 bases: TGTGCCAGCAGTCAGAATAGGGGCTACGAGCAGTACTTC. Protein: CASSQNRGYEQYF.

This clonotype appeared many times. The chain has TRBV7-2 and TRBJ2-1; 12 nucleotides align to TRBD2. The CDR3 loop spans 19 amino acids. V was clipped by 2 bases and J by 0 bases; unmatched bases: 8. Germline V gene lookup returns CDR1 SGHTA and CDR2 FQGNSA. The CDR3 DNA reads TGTGCCAGCAGCTTATCCCCTGTGACTAGCGGGAGCTCCTACAATGAGCAGTTCTTC. Residues: CASSLSPVTSGSSYNEQFF.

This clonotype occurred a few times. The rearrangement joins TRBV7-2 to TRBJ1-1; D is unresolved. Between the trimmed V and J ends, which lost 5 bases and 1 base, there was a span of 14 bases. The germline V gene encodes CDR1 SGHTA and CDR2 FQGNSA. This CDR3 has 15 residues. This chain's CDR3 is CASSMGSRENTEAFF. The CDR3 bases are TGTGCCAGCAGCATGGGGTCCCGGGAGAACACTGAAGCTTTCTTT.

Only a few counts were recorded for this clonotype. J is TRBJ2-3 and V is TRBV20-1; D is undetermined. Per the germline V gene, CDR1 is DFQATT and CDR2 is SNEGSKA (reference sequence). This CDR3 has 14 amino acids. Trimming removed 5 bases at V and 0 bases at J, with 12 bases between. CDR3 loop: CSAPRVDSTDTQYF. DNA of the CDR3: TGCAGTGCTCCCCGAGTGGACAGCACAGATACGCAGTATTTT.

V gene TRBV28 combines with J gene TRBJ2-3; D uncertain. V was clipped by 5 bases and J by 2 bases, with 8 bases between them. Per germline, CDR1 MDHEN and CDR2 SYDVKM. This CDR3 has 13 residues. The chain's CDR3 is CASSPRNTDTQYF. The CDR3 DNA reads TGTGCCAGCAGTCCCAGAAACACAGATACGCAGTATTTT.

This clonotype was counted between two and nine times. The chain has TRBV6-1 and TRBJ1-5; D remains ambiguous. Germline V gene lookup returns CDR1 MNHNS and CDR2 SASEGT. The V end was cut by 0 bases, the J end by 7 bases, with 16 bases between. The CDR3 extends over 16 amino acids. Written as DNA, the CDR3 is TGTGCCAGCAGTGAAGCCCGGCCCGTCAGAGGACAGCCCCAGCATTTT. Translation: CASSEARPVRGQPQHF.

This clonotype was detected many times. The genes are TRBV28 and TRBJ2-7, with D possibly matching TRBD1 (5 bases). The CDR3 has 15 residues. Trimming cost V 6 bases and J 4 bases, with 19 bases left between them. Germline V gene lookup returns CDR1 MDHEN and CDR2 SYDVKM. This CDR3 reads CASSPRRTFLYEQYF. CDR3 nucleotide sequence: TGTGCCAGCAGCCCCCGCCGGACATTTCTATACGAGCAGTACTTC.

This sequence joins TRBV7-9 and TRBJ2-2; possible D gene TRBD1, 6 bases. Germline V gene sequence: CDR1 SEHNR, CDR2 FQNEAQ (reference sequence). Trimming shortened V by 4 bases and J by 4 bases, and 16 bases separated the two germline ends. The CDR3 contains 16 residues. The CDR3 loop reads CASSSWTVLSTGELFF. As DNA, the CDR3 is TGTGCCAGCAGCTCCTGGACAGTGTTGAGCACCGGGGAGCTGTTTTTT.

This clonotype was seen ten or more times. This sequence joins TRBV2 and TRBJ2-4, with D possibly matching TRBD1 (6 bases). From germline, CDR1 is SNHLY and CDR2 FYNNEI. Trimming stripped 5 bases from V and 9 bases from J, with 20 bases between. The CDR3 sequence is 15 residues long. The CDR3 sequence is CASSPMGAVSVIQYF. The DNA of the CDR3 is TGTGCCAGCAGTCCCATGGGGGCGGTATCGGTCATTCAGTACTTC.

The chain recombines TRBV2 with TRBJ2-3; D uncertain. Per germline, CDR1 SNHLY and CDR2 FYNNEI. CDR3 length: 16 residues. Trimming removed 4 bases from V and 0 bases from J, with 14 bases in between. The CDR3 DNA is TGTGCCAGCAGTGGTAAGGCCACCATCAGCACAGATACGCAGTATTTT. This codes for CASSGKATISTDTQYF.

This clonotype was counted ten times or more. The chain carries TRBV27 and TRBJ1-1; D perhaps matches TRBD1 (5 bases). The CDR3 length is 15 residues. V lost 5 bases and J lost 0, with 13 bases in between. Germline V CDR1 and CDR2: MNHEY, SMNVEV (reference sequence). The CDR3 DNA reads as TGTGCCAGCAGTCGATGGGGCAGCCTGAACACTGAAGCTTTCTTT. It codes for CASSRWGSLNTEAFF.

The sample holds a few counts of this clonotype. The gene calls are TRBV9 and TRBJ1-5; 7 bases are a match to TRBD1. The length of the CDR3 is 15 residues. V dropped 2 bases and J dropped 7; count of bases not matched to a gene: 9. Germline V gene lookup returns CDR1 SGDLS and CDR2 YYNGEE. Written as DNA, the CDR3 is TGTGCCAGCAGCGTCGGGGAGGGGGCATTGCAGCCCCAGCATTTT. The encoded protein is CASSVGEGALQPQHF. The full variable domain, rest sourced from reference TRBV9 and TRBJ1-5, is DSGVTQTPKHLITATGQRVTLRCSPRSGDLSVYWYQQSLDQGLQFLIQYYNGEERAKGNILERFSAQQFPDLHSELNLSSLELGDSALYFCASSVGEGALQPQHFGDGTRLSIL.

This clonotype was seen at least ten times. The chain is built from TRBV19 and TRBJ2-1; 8 bases match TRBD2. Losses at the gene ends were 3 bases for V and 3 bases for J; bases not matched to a gene: 7. Germline lookup yields CDR1 LNHDA and CDR2 SQIVND (reference sequence). This CDR3 region has 16 residues. CDR3 residues: CASSIELAALYNEQFF. CDR3 coding DNA: TGTGCCAGTAGTATTGAACTAGCGGCTCTCTACAATGAGCAGTTCTTC.

This clonotype was recorded many times. The chain recombines TRBV6-5 with TRBJ2-5; D not certain. Trimming took off 7 bases at V and 3 bases at J, with 9 bases between the two ends. CDR1 and CDR2 from the germline V gene are MNHEY and SVGAGI. The CDR3 loop spans 12 amino acids. CDR3: CASISQEETQYF. CDR3 coding DNA: TGTGCCAGCATCTCCCAAGAAGAGACCCAGTACTTC.

The sample holds a few counts of this clonotype. This chain links TRBV2 with TRBJ2-5, with D possibly TRBD2 on 5 matching bases. Germline CDR1 and CDR2: SNHLY and FYNNEI. V was clipped by 5 bases and J by 4 bases, with 11 bases between them. The length of the CDR3 is 13 residues. The CDR3 sequence is CASSLAVGETQYF. The CDR3 bases are TGTGCCAGCAGTCTAGCAGTAGGAGAGACCCAGTACTTC.

The chain links TRBV11-2 to TRBJ2-2; 12 bases match TRBD2. Per germline, CDR1 SGHAT and CDR2 FQNNGV. The V and J ends lost 2 bases and 0 bases, in that order; junction bases with no gene match: 4. CDR3 length equals 18 residues. CDR3 sequence (DNA): TGTGCCAGCAGCTTAAGGCGGACTAGCGGGACGAACACCGGGGAGCTGTTTTTT. Encoded protein: CASSLRRTSGTNTGELFF.

This clonotype was observed a handful of times. The chain employs TRBV5-1 and TRBJ2-5; 7 bases agree with TRBD2. The CDR3 totals 14 residues. V trimming: 5 bases; J trimming: 5 bases; junction bases outside the gene matches: 9. Germline V gene lookup returns CDR1 SGHRS and CDR2 YFSETQ. For the CDR3, the DNA is TGCGCCAGCAGTTCCACGAGGGAGGGGGAGACCCAGTACTTC. Translation gives CASSSTREGETQYF. The whole variable domain, filled in from reference TRBV5-1 and TRBJ2-5, reads KAGVTQTPRYLIKTRGQQVTLSCSPISGHRSVSWYQQTPGQGLQFLFEYFSETQRNKGNFPGRFSGRQFSNSRSEMNVSTLELGDSALYLCASSSTREGETQYFGPGTRLLVL.

V and J are TRBV5-1 and TRBJ2-7; TRBD2 agrees at 10 bases. The trim removed 3 bases at V and 2 bases at J, leaving 5 bases unmatched. This CDR3 has 15 residues. Per the germline V gene, CDR1 is SGHRS and CDR2 is YFSETQ. DNA of the CDR3: TGCGCCAGCAGCTCCTCAGCGGGAGGGGCCTACGAGCAGTACTTC. This encodes CASSSSAGGAYEQYF.